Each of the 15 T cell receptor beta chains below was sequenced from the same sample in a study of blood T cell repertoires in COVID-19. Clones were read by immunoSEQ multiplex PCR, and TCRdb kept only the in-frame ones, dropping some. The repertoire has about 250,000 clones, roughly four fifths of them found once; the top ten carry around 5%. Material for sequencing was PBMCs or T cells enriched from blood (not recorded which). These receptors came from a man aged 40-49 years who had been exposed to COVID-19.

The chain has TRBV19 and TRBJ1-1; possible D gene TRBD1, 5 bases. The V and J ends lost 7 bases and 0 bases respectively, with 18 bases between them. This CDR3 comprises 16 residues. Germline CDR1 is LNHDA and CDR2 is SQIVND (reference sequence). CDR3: CASTSLGAVMNTEAFF. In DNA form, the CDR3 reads TGTGCCAGTACCAGCCTAGGGGCCGTGATGAACACTGAAGCTTTCTTT.

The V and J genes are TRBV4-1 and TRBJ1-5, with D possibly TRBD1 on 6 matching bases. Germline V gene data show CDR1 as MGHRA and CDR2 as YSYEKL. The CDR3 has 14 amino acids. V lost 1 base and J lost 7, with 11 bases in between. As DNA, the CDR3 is TGCGCCAGCAGCCAAGTACAGGGAAAACAGCCCCAGCATTTT. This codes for CASSQVQGKQPQHF.

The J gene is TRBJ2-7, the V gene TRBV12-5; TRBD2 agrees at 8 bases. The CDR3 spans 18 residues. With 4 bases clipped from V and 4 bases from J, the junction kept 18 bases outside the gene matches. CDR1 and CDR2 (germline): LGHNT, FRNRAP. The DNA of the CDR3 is TGTGCTAGTGGTTCGGTTCTGCCCCTAAGCGGGAGTTTATACGAGCAGTACTTC. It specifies CASGSVLPLSGSLYEQYF.

The CDR3 is CASSFLTSGEANEQFF. CDR3 DNA sequence: TGTGCCAGCAGCTTCCTGACTAGCGGGGAAGCCAATGAGCAGTTCTTC. J is TRBJ2-1 and V is TRBV11-3; 11 bases fit TRBD2. Unmatched junction bases numbered 7, after V lost 3 bases and J lost 6 bases. Germline V gene lookup returns CDR1 SGHNT and CDR2 YENEEA. The CDR3 is 16 amino acids.

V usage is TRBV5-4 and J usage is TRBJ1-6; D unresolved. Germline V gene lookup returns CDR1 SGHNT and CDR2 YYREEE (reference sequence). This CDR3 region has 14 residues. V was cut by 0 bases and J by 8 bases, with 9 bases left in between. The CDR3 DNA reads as TGTGCCAGCAGCTTGGCAGAAATCCATTCACCCCTCCACTTT. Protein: CASSLAEIHSPLHF.

The CDR3 loop reads CAWDVGGEQFF. The CDR3 coding sequence is TGTGCCTGGGACGTGGGGGGTGAGCAGTTCTTC. This chain uses TRBV30 with TRBJ2-1, with D possibly being TRBD2 (6 bases). Per the germline V gene, CDR1 is GTSNPN and CDR2 is SVGIG (reference sequence). The CDR3 runs to 11 residues. Trimming removed 5 bases at V and 9 bases at J, with 11 bases between.

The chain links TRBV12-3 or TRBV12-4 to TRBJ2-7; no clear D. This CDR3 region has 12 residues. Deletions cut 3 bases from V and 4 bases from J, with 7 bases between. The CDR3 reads CASSFHTYEQYF. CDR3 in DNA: TGTGCCAGCAGTTTCCACACATACGAGCAGTACTTC.

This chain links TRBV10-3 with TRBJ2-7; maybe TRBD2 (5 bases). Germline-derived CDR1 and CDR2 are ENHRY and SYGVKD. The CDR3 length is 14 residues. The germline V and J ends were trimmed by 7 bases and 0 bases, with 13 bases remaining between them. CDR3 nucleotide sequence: TGTGCCATCACCTCCCAAGCGGACTCCTACGAGCAGTACTTC. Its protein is CAITSQADSYEQYF.

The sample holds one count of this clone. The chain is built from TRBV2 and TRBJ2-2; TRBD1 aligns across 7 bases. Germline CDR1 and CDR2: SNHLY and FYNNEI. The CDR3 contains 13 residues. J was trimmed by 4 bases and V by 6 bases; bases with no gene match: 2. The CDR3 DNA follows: TGTGCCAGCAGGGGACAGAGCACCGGGGAGCTGTTTTTT. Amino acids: CASRGQSTGELFF.

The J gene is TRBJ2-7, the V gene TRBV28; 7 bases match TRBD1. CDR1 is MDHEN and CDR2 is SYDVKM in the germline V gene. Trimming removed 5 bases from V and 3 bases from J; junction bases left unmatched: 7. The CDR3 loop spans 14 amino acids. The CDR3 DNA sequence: TGTGCCAGCAGTGCGACAGGGATAGACTACGAGCAGTACTTC. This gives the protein CASSATGIDYEQYF. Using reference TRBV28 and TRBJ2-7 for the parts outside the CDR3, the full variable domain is DVKVTQSSRYLVKRTGEKVFLECVQDMDHENMFWYRQDPGLGLRLIYFSYDVKMKEKGDIPEGYSVSREKKERFSLILESASTNQTSMYLCASSATGIDYEQYFGPGTRLTVT.

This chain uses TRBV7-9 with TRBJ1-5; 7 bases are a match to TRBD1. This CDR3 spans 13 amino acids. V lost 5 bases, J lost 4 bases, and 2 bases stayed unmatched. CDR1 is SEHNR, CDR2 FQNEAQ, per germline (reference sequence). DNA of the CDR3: TGTGCCAGCAGCCAGACAGGGAATCAGCCCCAGCATTTT. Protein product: CASSQTGNQPQHF.

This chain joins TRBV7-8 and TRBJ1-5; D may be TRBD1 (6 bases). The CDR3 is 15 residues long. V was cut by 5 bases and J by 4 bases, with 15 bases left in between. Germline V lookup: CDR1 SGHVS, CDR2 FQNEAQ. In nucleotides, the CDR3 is TGTGCCAGCAGCCCGAACAGGGCAGGGAATCAGCCCCAGCATTTT. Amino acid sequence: CASSPNRAGNQPQHF.

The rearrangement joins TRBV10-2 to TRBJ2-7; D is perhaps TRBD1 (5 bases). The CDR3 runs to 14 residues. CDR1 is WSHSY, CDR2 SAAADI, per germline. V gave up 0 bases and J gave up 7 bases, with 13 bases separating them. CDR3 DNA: TGCGCCAGCAGTGAGTCGCAAAGGGGTTGGGAGCAGTACTTC. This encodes CASSESQRGWEQYF.

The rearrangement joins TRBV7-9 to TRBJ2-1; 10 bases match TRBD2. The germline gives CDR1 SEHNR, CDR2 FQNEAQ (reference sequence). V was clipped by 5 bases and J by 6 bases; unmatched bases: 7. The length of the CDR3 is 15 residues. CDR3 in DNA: TGTGCCAGCAGCAGGAGCGGGAGGGCCGGCAATGAGCAGTTCTTC. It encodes CASSRSGRAGNEQFF.

DNA for the CDR3: TGCGCCAGCAGCTTTTGGCCGAGCGGAGATACGCAGTATTTT. It encodes CASSFWPSGDTQYF. The chain recombines TRBV5-1 with TRBJ2-3, with D perhaps TRBD2 (5 bases). Trimming cost V 2 bases and J 5 bases, with 12 bases left between them. In germline, CDR1 is SGHRS, CDR2 YFSETQ. This CDR3 is built from 14 residues.